This T cell receptor (beta chain) stems from a study of cytomegalovirus exposure and HLA in healthy donors. Study overall: From donors who were HLA-typed, an early data release held about 89 million unique TCRs. Study-wide points: Presence/absence comparisons presumed near-even sequencing depth among donors. Compared with the roughly 700-donor mean, an Asian-associated ancestry cluster reportedly had fewer N-insertions, according to a later analysis. Altogether, around 160 TCR beta chains were recorded as cytomegalovirus-associated.

Primers included in the PCR were 60 Vbeta and 13 Jbeta primers. Profiled with immunoSEQ multiplex PCR; TCRdb holds only in-frame clones, not every one. The repertoire includes around 120,000 clones, around 80% of them detected once, and around 2.7% sits in the top ten. Germline CDR1 is SGHNT and CDR2 is YYREEE (reference sequence). The CDR3 consists of 17 residues. Losses at the gene ends were 4 bases for V and 3 bases for J; bases not matched to a gene: 10. Comment on this clone: Its specificity is unknown.

Material for sequencing was PBMCs. The chain links TRBV5-4 to TRBJ2-5; TRBD2 matches 12 bases. This receptor was taken from a woman aged 40 to 50 in good health and CMV-seropositive. DNA of the CDR3: TGTGCCAGCAGCCTGATGACTAGCGGGAGCGGTGAAGAGACCCAGTACTTC. Translating it yields CASSLMTSGSGEETQYF.